The 30 T cell receptor beta chains given below trace back to one sample, sequenced in a study of blood T cell repertoires in COVID-19. Assay used: immunoSEQ multiplex PCR; TCRdb lists only in-frame clones, some missing. Found here are tens of thousands of clones, around 80% of them singletons; the top ten hold 10% to 12%. Sequenced: peripheral blood. These receptors were collected from a man between 65 and 85 years old with acute or convalescent COVID-19.

The chain employs TRBV27 and TRBJ1-1, with TRBD1 matching over 8 bases. CDR1 MNHEY and CDR2 SMNVEV come from the germline V gene (reference sequence). The CDR3 sequence is 16 residues long. The trim removed 4 bases at V and 4 bases at J, leaving 11 bases unmatched. CDR3 amino acids: CASSSPRTGRPTEAFF. In nucleotides, the CDR3 is TGTGCCAGCAGTTCGCCAAGGACAGGGCGCCCCACTGAAGCTTTCTTT.

The chain is built from TRBV5-5 and TRBJ1-5; D not resolved. The CDR3 has 13 residues. Trimming left V 3 bases short and J 5 bases short, with 9 bases between. In germline, CDR1 is SGHKS, CDR2 YYEKEE (reference sequence). The CDR3 here is CASSSDTDQPQHF. The CDR3 DNA is TGTGCCAGCAGCTCCGATACGGATCAGCCCCAGCATTTT.

This chain uses TRBV6-6 with TRBJ1-4; no reliable D call. The length of the CDR3 is 14 residues. Germline V gene data show CDR1 as MNHNY and CDR2 as SVGAGI (reference sequence). V lost 5 bases and J 1 base, leaving 8 bases between the germline ends. CDR3 in amino acids: CASSPDKTNEKLFF. As DNA, the CDR3 is TGTGCCAGCAGTCCCGACAAAACTAATGAAAAACTGTTTTTT.

This clone was detected only a few times. The rearrangement uses TRBV5-5 and TRBJ1-4; tentative D call: TRBD1 (6 bases). This CDR3 spans 15 amino acids. V lost 0 bases and J 5 bases, leaving 11 bases between the germline ends. Germline CDR1 and CDR2: SGHKS and YYEKEE (reference sequence). The CDR3 coding sequence is TGTGCCAGCAGCTTGGTACAGGGAGGGAATGAAAAACTGTTTTTT. This sequence encodes CASSLVQGGNEKLFF.

The gene calls are TRBV6-5 and TRBJ2-2; 9 bases map to TRBD1. From germline, CDR1 is MNHEY and CDR2 SVGAGI. J lost 5 bases, V lost 2 bases, and 6 bases had no gene match. This CDR3 comprises 16 residues. The CDR3 protein is CASSYKGQGGTGELFF. CDR3 nucleotides: TGTGCCAGCAGTTACAAGGGACAGGGAGGAACCGGGGAGCTGTTTTTT.

The rearrangement uses TRBV2 and TRBJ1-1, with 8 bases aligning to TRBD1. V lost 4 bases, J lost 4 bases, and 2 bases stayed unmatched. Germline V gene lookup returns CDR1 SNHLY and CDR2 FYNNEI. The CDR3 is 13 amino acids. The CDR3 DNA reads as TGTGCCAGCAGTGGACAGGGGACCACTGAAGCTTTCTTT. It is translated as CASSGQGTTEAFF.

V and J are TRBV5-1 and TRBJ2-3, with 15 bases fitting TRBD2. The CDR3 runs to 19 residues. V was pared by 3 bases and J by 2 bases, with 10 bases of the junction left unmatched. Germline V gene lookup returns CDR1 SGHRS and CDR2 YFSETQ. CDR3 DNA: TGCGCCAGCAGCTCGGGACTAGCGGGGGGAACCCCTAACACAGATACGCAGTATTTT. Its translation is CASSSGLAGGTPNTDTQYF.

The V and J genes are TRBV19 and TRBJ2-7; 10 bases align to TRBD1. J gave up 7 bases and V 4 bases, and 7 bases lay outside the gene matches. From germline, CDR1 is LNHDA and CDR2 SQIVND (reference sequence). The CDR3 extends over 14 amino acids. CDR3 region: CASSTRDRGKEQYF. The CDR3 coding sequence is TGTGCCAGTAGTACCCGGGACAGGGGTAAAGAGCAGTACTTC.

The chain joins TRBV25-1 to TRBJ2-5; TRBD1 agrees at 8 bases. The V segment lost 3 bases and the J segment 7 bases; nucleotides outside the gene matches: 4. The germline CDR1 and CDR2 sequences are MGHDK and SYGVNS. The CDR3 covers 13 residues. CDR3 region: CASSDQGAGTQYF. The CDR3 DNA reads as TGTGCCAGCAGTGACCAGGGGGCGGGGACCCAGTACTTC.

The chain recombines TRBV10-3 with TRBJ2-1, with D unclear. The ends were cut back, 4 bases at V and 8 bases at J, with 9 bases in the middle. Germline assignment: CDR1 ENHRY and CDR2 SYGVKD. The CDR3 sequence is 12 residues long. The CDR3 sequence: CAISAQLDEQFF. The CDR3 DNA reads as TGTGCCATCAGTGCCCAGTTGGATGAGCAGTTCTTC.

The chain is built from TRBV19 and TRBJ2-1; 9 nucleotides match TRBD2. The CDR3 runs 15 residues. Trimming at V came to 7 bases and at J to 8 bases, leaving 12 bases not matched to a gene. Germline CDR1 and CDR2: LNHDA and SQIVND (reference sequence). The CDR3 sequence: CASTSMAGGIDEQFF. The CDR3 DNA reads TGTGCCAGTACAAGTATGGCGGGGGGGATAGATGAGCAGTTCTTC.

Comment on this clone: The same CDR3 is also encoded by other DNA sequences in this sample. The chain recombines TRBV5-5 with TRBJ2-3; 11 nucleotides agree with TRBD2. The CDR3 spans 15 residues. CDR1 and CDR2 (germline): SGHKS, YYEKEE (reference sequence). J lost 4 bases, V lost 2 bases, and 3 bases had no gene match. The CDR3 DNA follows: TGTGCCAGCAGCTTTAGCGGGGGGGCCCCAGATACGCAGTATTTT. Translating it yields CASSFSGGAPDTQYF.

The chain is built from TRBV28 and TRBJ2-1; no firm D call. Germline lookup yields CDR1 MDHEN and CDR2 SYDVKM. Trimming pared 2 bases from V and 3 bases from J, leaving 8 bases between. This CDR3 is 14 amino acids long. The CDR3 sequence: CASSLEQNYNEQFF. CDR3 DNA: TGTGCCAGCAGTTTAGAACAGAACTACAATGAGCAGTTCTTC.

The DNA of the CDR3 is TGCGCCAGCAGCTTGGAGGGACAAAATTCACCCCTCCACTTT. Protein: CASSLEGQNSPLHF. The rearrangement uses TRBV5-1 and TRBJ1-6; D may be TRBD1 (6 bases). V was trimmed by 0 bases and J by 7 bases, leaving 8 bases between them. There are 14 residues in the CDR3. The germline V gene has CDR1 SGHRS and CDR2 YFSETQ.

V gene TRBV28 combines with J gene TRBJ1-5, with 8 bases that match TRBD1. The junction had 7 bases not matched to a gene; V was cut back by 6 bases and J by 3 bases. The CDR3 loop spans 15 amino acids. Looked up from germline, CDR1 is MDHEN and CDR2 is SYDVKM. CDR3 bases: TGTGCCAGCAGATATACGGACAGGGCCAATCAGCCCCAGCATTTT. Translating gives CASRYTDRANQPQHF.

The V and J genes are TRBV4-1 and TRBJ2-2, with TRBD2 matching over 8 bases. This CDR3 has 16 amino acids. Germline values: CDR1 MGHRA, CDR2 YSYEKL. J lost 4 bases, V lost 0 bases, and 4 bases had no gene match. The CDR3 DNA reads as TGCGCCAGCAGCCAAGACAGAGCGGGGGCCACCGGGGAGCTGTTTTTT. Its translation is CASSQDRAGATGELFF.

The chain joins TRBV9 to TRBJ1-3; D unclear. CDR1 and CDR2 from the germline V gene are SGDLS and YYNGEE. The CDR3 covers 13 residues. Trimming took off 4 bases at V and 3 bases at J, with 8 bases between the two ends. In nucleotides, the CDR3 is TGTGCCAGCAGCTCTTTCAGTGGAAACACCATATATTTT. Translated, it gives CASSSFSGNTIYF.

This sequence joins TRBV10-3 and TRBJ2-1; D is uncertain. The CDR3 is made up of 12 amino acids. Trimming stripped 7 bases from V and 8 bases from J, with 12 bases between. Germline V gene lookup returns CDR1 ENHRY and CDR2 SYGVKD. CDR3 region: CAIKASADEQFF. CDR3 coding DNA: TGTGCCATCAAGGCAAGCGCTGATGAGCAGTTCTTC.

This chain links TRBV5-8 with TRBJ2-3; possibly TRBD2 for D (5 bases). Looked up from germline, CDR1 is SGHTS and CDR2 is YDEGEE. There are 14 residues in the CDR3. The V end lost 4 bases, the J end lost 3 bases, and 12 bases lay between the germline ends. The CDR3 here is CASSVDPGTDTQYF. The CDR3, as DNA: TGTGCCAGCAGCGTAGACCCGGGGACAGATACGCAGTATTTT.

The chain combines TRBV12-3 or TRBV12-4 with TRBJ2-1; D is uncertain. The CDR3 is made up of 13 amino acids. V lost 1 base, J lost 4 bases, and 5 bases lay in between. The DNA of the CDR3 is TGTGCCAGCAGTTTAGGCGCTTACAATGAGCAGTTCTTC. Encoded protein: CASSLGAYNEQFF.

This clone was seen once. This chain links TRBV7-9 with TRBJ2-7, with a possible D match to TRBD2 (6 bases). Germline V gene lookup returns CDR1 SEHNR and CDR2 FQNEAQ (reference sequence). CDR3 size: 12 residues. Trimming shortened V by 6 bases and J by 7 bases, and 13 bases separated the two germline ends. CDR3 protein: CASSQTAGEQYF. DNA for the CDR3: TGTGCCAGCAGTCAAACCGCGGGGGAGCAGTACTTC. The entire variable domain, with the rest obtained from reference TRBV7-9 and TRBJ2-7, is as follows: DTGVSQNPRHKITKRGQNVTFRCDPISEHNRLYWYRQTLGQGPEFLTYFQNEAQLEKSRLLSDRFSAERPKGSFSTLEIQRTEQGDSAMYLCASSQTAGEQYFGPGTRLTVT.

The chain has TRBV3-1 (or the pseudogene TRBV3-2) and TRBJ2-2, with D possibly matching TRBD1 (5 bases). The CDR3 has 16 residues. V shed 0 bases and J shed 6 bases, with 14 bases lying between them. Germline lookup yields CDR1 LGHDT and CDR2 YNNKEL (reference sequence). The CDR3 region has the DNA TGTGCCAGCAGCCAAGATAGGGCAGGGTTATCCGGGGAGCTGTTTTTT. Translated, it gives CASSQDRAGLSGELFF.

V and J are TRBV4-1 and TRBJ1-5; 7 nucleotides align to TRBD1. This CDR3 spans 16 amino acids. Germline V lookup: CDR1 MGHRA, CDR2 YSYEKL. V shed 4 bases, J shed 2 bases, and the junction held 8 bases outside the gene matches. The CDR3 here is CASSPTQQGRNQPQHF. The CDR3 DNA reads TGCGCCAGCAGCCCCACTCAACAGGGGCGCAATCAGCCCCAGCATTTT.

The rearrangement joins TRBV12-3 or TRBV12-4 to TRBJ1-2; D not resolved. This CDR3 is 12 amino acids long. Trimming pared 2 bases from V and 8 bases from J, leaving 9 bases between. The CDR3 spells CASSLTLDGYTF. For the CDR3, the DNA is TGTGCCAGCAGTTTAACTCTAGACGGCTACACCTTC.

This chain joins TRBV27 and TRBJ2-7; possible D gene TRBD1, 5 bases. The V end was cut by 5 bases, the J end by 5 bases, with 13 bases between. Looked up from germline, CDR1 is MNHEY and CDR2 is SMNVEV (reference sequence). This CDR3 region has 13 residues. The CDR3 is CASSPRFRDEQYV. The DNA for the CDR3 is TGTGCCAGCAGTCCTCGCTTCAGGGACGAGCAGTACGTC.

This clone showed up just once. V gene TRBV10-3 combines with J gene TRBJ1-3; the match to TRBD1 covers 7 bases. The trim removed 5 bases at V and 3 bases at J, leaving 1 base unmatched. Germline lookup yields CDR1 ENHRY and CDR2 SYGVKD. This CDR3 is 13 amino acids long. CDR3 amino acids: CAISRQGGNTIYF. The CDR3, as DNA: TGTGCCATCAGTCGACAGGGTGGAAACACCATATATTTT.

The rearrangement joins TRBV10-3 to TRBJ2-5; TRBD1 matches 10 bases. From germline, CDR1 is ENHRY and CDR2 SYGVKD. This CDR3 spans 14 amino acids. Trimming removed 6 bases from V and 5 bases from J; junction bases left unmatched: 6. The CDR3 sequence is CAISRTGGLETQYF. CDR3 nucleotides: TGTGCCATCAGCCGGACAGGGGGATTGGAGACCCAGTACTTC.

The chain uses TRBV13 and TRBJ2-1, with 7 bases matching TRBD1. V was pared by 1 base and J by 9 bases, with 3 bases of the junction left unmatched. This CDR3 spans 13 amino acids. Germline CDR1 PRHDT, CDR2 FYEKMQ (reference sequence). CDR3 bases: TGTGCCAGCAGCTTAGAGGGGGCAGGTGAGCAGTTCTTC. Protein sequence: CASSLEGAGEQFF.

The chain couples TRBV6-5 to TRBJ1-1, with a weak D call TRBD1 (5 bases). Germline V CDR1 and CDR2: MNHEY, SVGAGI. Trimming cost V 6 bases and J 0 bases, with 14 bases left between them. This CDR3 has 15 residues. As DNA, the CDR3 is TGTGCCAGCAGCAAGGGGTGGGGTATGAACACTGAAGCTTTCTTT. Encoded protein: CASSKGWGMNTEAFF.

The chain couples TRBV21-1 to TRBJ1-3; TRBD1 was called by the table and not checked on the DNA. TRBV21-1 is recorded as a pseudogene. The CDR3 is made up of 15 amino acids. This CDR3 is CASSSQYLSGNTIYF. DNA of the CDR3: TGTGCCAGCAGCTCGCAGTACCTCTCTGGAAACACCATATATTTT.